Listed below are T cell receptor beta chains from one sample, sequenced in a study of blood T cells in healthy people across ages. TCRdb re-analysed the 5' RACE reads in MiXCR, keeping a single row per CDR3 protein. The sample carries about 570,000 distinct CDR3 sequences, approximately 27% recorded once. Sequenced input: blood. These receptors all stem from a woman between 65 and 79 years old in good health. The CDR3 runs from the conserved cysteine through the conserved F or W.

V gene | CDR3 protein
TRBV7-2 | CASSIRDRYYEQYF
TRBV24-1 | CATSDFSGGNYNEQFF
TRBV6-5 | CASSPQGMRNEQFF
TRBV6-2/TRBV6-3 | CASSFSRPQTSGYEQFF
TRBV12-5 | CASATGGGQPQHF
TRBV5-1 | CASSPGGTSYEQYF
TRBV6-6 | CASTSRRGDQETQYF
TRBV5-1 | CASSPWGDGYTF
TRBV29-1 | CSVERGSTDTHYF
TRBV7-2 | CASSQTGRHSYNEQLF
TRBV15 | CATSRDVGADTQYF
TRBV10-3 | CAISESGQSWDIQYF
TRBV7-9 | CASSSVRAATEAFF
TRBV25-1 | CASSEYPHGPGYNEQFF
TRBV5-1 | CASSHNGQGLNEQYF
TRBV29-1 | CSVPHRGWDNEQFF
TRBV30 | CAWSVQTTNEKLFF
TRBV6-1 | CASTLRGGDTGELFF
TRBV7-2 | CASSLAGVYGKQYF
TRBV7-3 | CASSLMGQGASSGANVLTF
TRBV2 | CASSYLRGNTGELFF
TRBV6-1 | CASSWTSGANGETQYF
TRBV4-1 | CASSPFPGQGSDTQYF
TRBV20-1 | CSAWGQGTEAFF
TRBV7-2 | CASSLYGRENNSPLHF
TRBV4-3 | CASSQEQGNQYF
TRBV29-1 | CSVGGGLSYSGANVLTF
TRBV12-3/TRBV12-4 | CASSFWGGNTIYF
TRBV25-1 | CASSEARAGANVLTF
TRBV7-9 | CASSLDPMTEAFF
TRBV3-1 | CASSQGSRSYEQYF
TRBV12-3/TRBV12-4 | CASSPYVGGLNEKLFF
TRBV7-9 | CASSFQVSPQHF
TRBV6-5 | CASSYSLSKTQYF
TRBV7-2 | CASSFAGGLNSPLHF
TRBV13 | CASSFVSGTYEQYF
TRBV7-2 | CASSYGRQETQYF
TRBV6-2/TRBV6-3 | CASSYPAGGTGAQYF
TRBV12-3/TRBV12-4 | CASARQQNTEAFF
TRBV20-1 | CSARDPLAGVQTQYF
TRBV20-1 | CSATGGGPNEQYF
TRBV7-2 | CASSPGRRGRYYNEQFF
TRBV27 | CASSFEGEGDGYTF
TRBV6-6 | CASRVTGTEAFF
TRBV18 | CASSPRGTSGFYNEQFF